The source of this T cell receptor (beta chain) is a study of T cell repertoires in ileal Crohn's disease (dated by TCRdb to between 2017 and 2020). Some background on the complete study: At the time of surgery, approximately 35% of patients were active smokers, and the median duration of disease was roughly eight years. Every patient underwent surgery because of a complication, which was stricturing disease in approximately 61% and penetrating disease in about 40%. Roughly half of the patients were given postoperative therapy, with 15 to 20 on anti-TNF agents and 10 to 12 on thiopurines. The M6 samples were biopsies of the neoterminal ileum collected during postoperative colonoscopy. TCR repertoire analysis was performed in some 60 Crohn's disease patients drawn from a prospective multicentre cohort. Running in parallel with the study was a multicentre cohort set up to find predictors of early endoscopic recurrence following ileocolonic resection. Endoscopic postoperative recurrence was defined by a Rutgeerts score above i0. The study sequenced about 180 mucosal samples from 50 to 65 patients, taken at several locations on the surgical specimen and at postoperative endoscopy.

The CDR3 sequence holds 15 residues, the cysteine and valine included. Just CDR3 DNA is preserved here, 45 bases in frame from base 1. V is clipped by 1 base and J by 0 bases, and the sequence between their germline boundaries is 10 bases long. Based on the germline V gene, the CDR1 and CDR2 sequences are SGHVS and FQNEAQ. This clone was seen only once. Its cognate antigen has yet to be identified. Base-call qualities are not available, and no considerably larger clone is one nucleotide away. Read against the paper, the sample's time point label means: neoterminal ileum biopsy at postoperative endoscopy, about 6 months after surgery. To be eligible, patients had to be adults with ileal or ileocolonic Crohn's disease and an indication for ileocolonic resection. Before DNA extraction, whole ileal mucosal biopsies were kept frozen at -80 degrees C. Genomic DNA was extracted from frozen whole biopsies with a TRizol-based method and quantified on a NanoDrop 2000 spectrophotometer.

For commercial TCRB immunosequencing, about 500 nanograms of biopsy DNA were submitted for each sample. CDR3 regions were amplified from genomic DNA by Adaptive Biotechnology using a two-step, amplification bias-controlled multiplex PCR. The first PCR used primers for every V and J gene segment; the second PCR added barcodes and Illumina adapters. An Illumina instrument was used to sequence the CDR3 libraries. Per the authors' processing: Vendor-provided pipelines were combined with custom analysis of raw data in R/Bioconductor under R version 3.3.0. Clonality, which ranges from 0 to 1, was calculated as the inverse of the normalised Shannon entropy across all productive clones. High-frequency clones were defined as the share of the repertoire occupied by the top 100 clones, with only clones passing a 95% confidence test being retained. The Simpson index measured repertoire diversity, and the Morisita-Horn index measured overlap between samples. TCRdb limited this immuneACCESS table to in-frame rearrangements with V and J called. A share of clones is missing; checked studies link under half to unresolved V genes, and the rest is unexplained. D and trimming were read from the DNA, whereas the V and J calls and clone size are those reported in that table. Across this sample there are about 1,800 clones, with around 89% seen only once. The ten top clones hold approximately 7% of the sample.

General findings and caveats noted by the study authors: Mucosal CD4 and CD8 T cells were sorted and sequenced only in a subgroup of patients, the size of which was not stated. Sorted CD8 T cells carried more high-frequency clones than CD4 T cells, suggesting mucosal expansions were mainly CD8. Endoscopic recurrence was found to be associated with higher high-frequency clone percentages at surgery, and recurrence was observed in all patients with clonality above 26.8% (18/57). A significantly higher proportion of clonal expansions was observed in active smokers at surgery than in non-smokers (approximately 26% vs 20%, p=0.02). The timing of postoperative endoscopy varied within the first year after surgery, and the median delay was around 6.9 months.

The source is an adult with Crohn's disease. The chain links TRBV7-8 with TRBJ2-7; too little of a D gene remains to name it. Sequenced sample: ileal tissue. The DNA sequence is TGTGCCAGCAGCTTAGTGGGTACAACCTCCTACGAGCAGTACGTC. This sequence encodes CASSLVGTTSYEQYV.